This paragraph covers one T cell receptor beta chain sequence. This sample stems from a study of blood T cell repertoires in COVID-19. Overall study: PBMCs, B-cell-depleted T cells, or T cells provided the cDNA or gDNA that made up the material.

Original data processing: Researchers report that nucleated cell counts were estimated from reference gene primer amplification. Produced via immunoSEQ multiplex PCR; TCRdb's table is partial and in-frame only. The V and J calls and clone size are taken from that table; D and trimming were inferred from the DNA. Of some 250,000 clones listed, about 80% are singletons. This clonotype was obtained from a man aged 45-65 years with active or convalescent COVID-19. Sequenced: peripheral blood.

The CDR3 DNA sequence: TGTGCCAGCAGTGGCCGAGGGACAGGGGTCGAAAAACTGTTTTTT. Residues: CASSGRGTGVEKLFF. The chain uses TRBV2 and TRBJ1-4; 10 positions agree with TRBD1. Germline values: CDR1 SNHLY, CDR2 FYNNEI. Trimming at V came to 4 bases and at J to 8 bases, leaving 7 bases not matched to a gene. The CDR3 has 15 residues.